One sample yielded the 21 T cell receptor beta chains listed below, sequenced in a study of OX40 agonist ivuxolimab in advanced cancers. Profiling relied on immunoSEQ multiplex PCR, and the TCRdb table lists in-frame clones only, not all of them. This sample has around 65,000 clones; roughly 87% occur once, and the top ten carry about 0.34%. The sample in question was CD4+ or CD8+ T cells sorted from blood, obtained in a trial of the OX40 agonist ivuxolimab. Receptors were obtained from an adult with an advanced solid tumor such as melanoma, head and neck, liver or kidney cancer.

In its sample, this clone was seen a few times. The chain recombines TRBV7-2 with TRBJ2-7; D tentatively reads TRBD1 or TRBD2 (5 bases each). CDR1 and CDR2 from the germline V gene are SGHTA and FQGNSA. V dropped 3 bases and J dropped 0 bases, with 12 bases sitting between them. This CDR3 comprises 15 residues. The CDR3 loop is CASSLGFGGSYEQYF. The CDR3 DNA reads TGTGCCAGCAGCTTGGGCTTTGGGGGCTCCTACGAGCAGTACTTC.

The V gene is TRBV7-2, the J gene TRBJ2-5; 8 bases fit TRBD1. CDR1 and CDR2 from the germline V gene are SGHTA and FQGNSA. The CDR3 spans 18 residues. The V segment lost 5 bases and the J segment 1 base; nucleotides outside the gene matches: 15. CDR3 sequence: CASSPRSADRGGQETQYF. The CDR3 bases are TGTGCCAGCAGCCCCCGATCCGCAGACAGGGGAGGCCAAGAGACCCAGTACTTC.

Here the CDR3 reads CSARGPSEQFF. In nucleotides, the CDR3 is TGCAGTGCTAGAGGACCTAGTGAGCAGTTCTTC. The gene calls are TRBV20-1 and TRBJ2-1; D not resolved. The CDR3 length is 11 residues. Germline values: CDR1 DFQATT, CDR2 SNEGSKA (reference sequence). V was pared by 1 base and J by 9 bases, with 7 bases between.

The chain is built from TRBV7-2 and TRBJ2-5, with D possibly being TRBD1 (6 bases). Germline V lookup: CDR1 SGHTA, CDR2 FQGNSA. Trimming cost V 2 bases and J 2 bases, with 9 bases left between them. This CDR3 spans 14 amino acids. CDR3 bases: TGTGCCAGCAGCTTAAGTACAGGGCAAGAGACCCAGTACTTC. Its translation: CASSLSTGQETQYF.

The J gene is TRBJ2-2, the V gene TRBV10-1, with TRBD1 as a possible D gene (6 bases). V was clipped by 0 bases and J by 6 bases, with 11 bases between them. CDR1 and CDR2 from the germline V gene are WNHNN and SYGVQD (reference sequence). This CDR3 region has 15 residues. CDR3 coding DNA: TGCGCCAGCAGTGAGTCGCCCAGGGGAGCCGGGGAGCTGTTTTTT. Amino acid sequence: CASSESPRGAGELFF.

This chain connects TRBV7-2 to TRBJ2-3; 9 nucleotides align to TRBD2. The CDR3 spans 15 residues. CDR1 and CDR2 (germline): SGHTA, FQGNSA. J gave up 4 bases and V 5 bases, and 7 bases lay outside the gene matches. CDR3 loop: CASSTRRGGPDTQYF. DNA for the CDR3: TGTGCCAGCAGCACCAGGCGGGGGGGCCCAGATACGCAGTATTTT.

The chain links TRBV2 to TRBJ1-2, with D unclear. CDR1 and CDR2 from the germline V gene are SNHLY and FYNNEI. This CDR3 contains 14 residues. V gave up 4 bases and J gave up 8 bases, with 17 bases separating them. CDR3 sequence: CASSVNYRTGGYTF. The CDR3 DNA reads TGTGCCAGCAGTGTAAACTACCGAACGGGGGGCTACACCTTC.

This chain joins TRBV7-2 and TRBJ2-3, with 7 bases identical to TRBD2. In germline, CDR1 is SGHTA, CDR2 FQGNSA. V trimming: 5 bases; J trimming: 3 bases; junction bases outside the gene matches: 8. The CDR3 loop spans 15 amino acids. The CDR3 protein is CASSARTSLTDTQYF. DNA of the CDR3: TGTGCCAGCAGCGCACGGACTAGTTTAACAGATACGCAGTATTTT.

The chain recombines TRBV6-1 with TRBJ1-5; D possibly corresponds to TRBD1 (6 bases). From germline, CDR1 is MNHNS and CDR2 SASEGT. CDR3 length equals 15 residues. V was trimmed by 4 bases and J by 6 bases, leaving 16 bases between them. Written as DNA, the CDR3 is TGTGCCAGCAGTGCCCCTTCAGGGGCGGGTCAGCCCCAGCATTTT. Amino acids: CASSAPSGAGQPQHF.

This chain joins TRBV5-8 and TRBJ1-2; 10 positions agree with TRBD1. Germline assignment: CDR1 SGHTS and CDR2 YDEGEE. V lost 0 bases to trimming and J lost 8 bases; unmatched junction nucleotides: 10. CDR3 length: 16 residues. The CDR3 nucleotides read TGTGCCAGCAGCTTGGTAGTGGCGACAGGGGGCGGCGGCTACACCTTC. Translating gives CASSLVVATGGGGYTF.

This clone was observed a few times. Additional DNA sequences in this sample encode the identical CDR3. This sequence joins TRBV6-1 and TRBJ1-2; no firm D call. The V gene's germline CDR1 is MNHNS and CDR2 SASEGT. The CDR3 sequence is 13 residues long. The germline V and J ends were trimmed by 0 bases and 3 bases, with 5 bases remaining between them. The CDR3 DNA reads TGTGCCAGCAGTGAAGCTGGCCACTATGGCTACACCTTC. It specifies CASSEAGHYGYTF.

V gene TRBV30 combines with J gene TRBJ1-2; 7 bases fit TRBD1. In germline, CDR1 is GTSNPN, CDR2 SVGIG (reference sequence). Trimming at V came to 3 bases and at J to 4 bases, leaving 8 bases not matched to a gene. This CDR3 comprises 14 residues. CDR3 sequence reads: CAWRVTGNSYGYTF. The CDR3 DNA sequence: TGTGCCTGGAGGGTGACAGGGAACAGCTATGGCTACACCTTC.

This clone was seen only once. J is TRBJ2-3 and V is TRBV27; 11 nucleotides align to TRBD1. The J segment lost 2 bases and the V segment lost 5 bases, leaving 9 bases of the junction unmatched. Germline CDR1 MNHEY, CDR2 SMNVEV (reference sequence). The length of the CDR3 is 17 residues. The CDR3 coding sequence is TGTGCCAGCAGTCCCCGGGACAGGGGGTTTTCCACAGATACGCAGTATTTT. It codes for CASSPRDRGFSTDTQYF.

The rearrangement links TRBV5-6 to TRBJ1-1; no clear D. In germline, CDR1 is SGHDT, CDR2 YYEEEE. Trimming left V 4 bases short and J 2 bases short, with 15 bases between. The CDR3 has 15 residues. The CDR3 sequence: CASSPTIGLNTEAFF. The DNA for the CDR3 is TGTGCCAGCAGCCCGACTATAGGACTAAACACTGAAGCTTTCTTT.

V usage is TRBV7-9 and J usage is TRBJ1-6, with a tentative D call TRBD1 (6 bases). V lost 5 bases, J lost 10 bases, and 18 bases lay in between. This CDR3 comprises 15 residues. Germline lookup yields CDR1 SEHNR and CDR2 FQNEAQ (reference sequence). CDR3 region: CASSQQTGFGSPLHF. In DNA form, the CDR3 reads TGTGCCAGCAGCCAACAAACAGGGTTTGGCTCACCCCTCCACTTT.

The chain combines TRBV9 with TRBJ1-1; 8 bases line up with TRBD1. The CDR3 runs 14 residues. Trimming removed 0 bases from V and 4 bases from J; junction bases left unmatched: 2. Looked up from germline, CDR1 is SGDLS and CDR2 is YYNGEE. Here the CDR3 DNA reads TGTGCCAGCAGCGTAGGCAGGGGGCGCACTGAAGCTTTCTTT. It codes for CASSVGRGRTEAFF.

This clone was seen more than once but under ten times. CDR3 sequence: CASSVSWGSSNQPQHF. CDR3 nucleotides: TGTGCCAGCAGTGTTAGCTGGGGCTCTAGCAATCAGCCCCAGCATTTT. The gene calls are TRBV2 and TRBJ1-5; D is perhaps TRBD1 (5 bases). There are 16 residues in the CDR3. Germline CDR1 SNHLY, CDR2 FYNNEI. The V end lost 4 bases, the J end lost 0 bases, and 13 bases lay between the germline ends.

This chain connects TRBV7-9 to TRBJ2-3, with D perhaps being TRBD1 or TRBD2 (6 bases each). The CDR3 loop spans 16 amino acids. CDR1 SEHNR and CDR2 FQNEAQ come from the germline V gene (reference sequence). Trimming pared 5 bases from V and 0 bases from J, leaving 15 bases between. The CDR3 is CASSPIGGLSTDTQYF. The CDR3 DNA sequence: TGTGCCAGCAGCCCAATCGGGGGCCTAAGCACAGATACGCAGTATTTT.

The genes are TRBV4-2 and TRBJ1-5; TRBD1 matches at 8 bases. This CDR3 has 17 residues. V trimming: 0 bases; J trimming: 6 bases; junction bases outside the gene matches: 10. Germline V lookup: CDR1 LGHNA, CDR2 YNFKEQ. CDR3 sequence (DNA): TGTGCCAGCAGCCAAGATGATATCCAGGGGGCGACTCAGCCCCAGCATTTT. Translation: CASSQDDIQGATQPQHF.

CDR3 DNA sequence: TGTGCCAGCAGCTTCGAGCATGGGGGGCCCACTGAAGCTTTCTTT. This encodes CASSFEHGGPTEAFF. The chain uses TRBV7-2 and TRBJ1-1; possibly TRBD1 for D (6 bases). CDR1 and CDR2 from the germline V gene are SGHTA and FQGNSA. The V end was cut by 3 bases, the J end by 4 bases, with 15 bases between. CDR3 length equals 15 residues.

V and J are TRBV14 and TRBJ1-6; 8 positions agree with TRBD1. The V and J ends lost 2 bases and 14 bases, in that order; junction bases with no gene match: 11. The CDR3 is 15 amino acids. Looked up from germline, CDR1 is SGHDN and CDR2 is FVKESK. CDR3 residues: CASSQPGQGSSALHF. For the CDR3, the DNA is TGTGCCAGCAGCCAACCCGGACAGGGTAGCTCGGCCCTCCACTTT.